These 18 T cell receptor beta chains were sequenced from one sample in a study of human T cells and chemical hapten exposure. Via MiXCR, TCRdb re-called the RACE reads, giving one row per CDR3 protein. The sample holds about 190,000 distinct CDR3 sequences, 20% to 25% seen once. Sample time point: patch test 3, about 24 weeks after DPC sensitization. Described treatment: therapeutic diphenylcyclopropenone sensitization with weekly scalp DPC. The sequencing here drew on whole blood, taken in connection with sensitization to the hapten diphenylcyclopropenone (DPC). Receptors were obtained from a woman aged 40-49 years with alopecia areata. Some clones in this sample may be carry-over from other donors' samples.

Only a few counts were recorded for this clonotype. The J gene is TRBJ1-1, the V gene TRBV4-3; possible D gene TRBD1, 5 bases. Germline-derived CDR1 and CDR2 are LGHNA and YSLEER. The CDR3 length is 15 residues. The V and J ends lost 6 bases and 5 bases respectively, with 19 bases between them. This CDR3 is CASRPDPGTRTEAFF. In DNA, the CDR3 is TGCGCCAGCAGACCTGACCCCGGGACTCGTACTGAAGCTTTCTTT.

This clonotype was seen a few times. The chain combines TRBV27 with TRBJ2-2; a weak D match, TRBD2 (6 bases). The CDR3 covers 13 residues. Trimming removed 5 bases from V and 6 bases from J, with 10 bases in between. CDR1 is MNHEY, CDR2 SMNVEV, per germline (reference sequence). CDR3 DNA: TGTGCCAGCAGTGGAGGGTTCCCCGGGGAGCTGTTTTTT. It codes for CASSGGFPGELFF.

This clonotype was recorded many times. The chain employs TRBV29-1 and TRBJ2-5; D gene ambiguous. There are 10 residues in the CDR3. V lost 3 bases and J 1 base, leaving 0 bases between the germline ends. From germline, CDR1 is SQVTM and CDR2 ANQGSEA. As DNA, the CDR3 is TGCAGCGTTGACCAAGAGACCCAGTACTTC. Protein: CSVDQETQYF.

V and J are TRBV5-1 and TRBJ2-7; a possible D gene is TRBD1 (5 bases). The CDR3 spans 14 residues. Trimming took off 1 base at V and 2 bases at J, with 10 bases between the two ends. CDR1 and CDR2 (germline): SGHRS, YFSETQ. DNA for the CDR3: TGCGCCAGCAGCTTGCTACAGGTAGCCTACGAGCAGTACTTC. Protein: CASSLLQVAYEQYF.

V usage is TRBV7-9 and J usage is TRBJ1-1, with a tentative D call TRBD1 (6 bases). The germline gives CDR1 SEHNR, CDR2 FQNEAQ (reference sequence). There are 14 residues in the CDR3. Trimming cost V 5 bases and J 0 bases, with 10 bases left between them. The CDR3 sequence is CASSHRAMNTEAFF. The CDR3 coding sequence is TGTGCCAGCAGCCACAGGGCCATGAACACTGAAGCTTTCTTT.

J is TRBJ2-1 and V is TRBV5-1; D gene uncertain. Germline loops: CDR1 SGHRS, CDR2 YFSETQ. The CDR3 spans 13 residues. The V end was cut by 7 bases, the J end by 0 bases, with 8 bases between. CDR3 coding DNA: TGCGCCAGCGCAGAGAGCTCCTACAATGAGCAGTTCTTC. Translated, it gives CASAESSYNEQFF. Full variable domain (missing parts from reference TRBV5-1 and TRBJ2-1): KAGVTQTPRYLIKTRGQQVTLSCSPISGHRSVSWYQQTPGQGLQFLFEYFSETQRNKGNFPGRFSGRQFSNSRSEMNVSTLELGDSALYLCASAESSYNEQFFGPGTRLTVL.

This clonotype was detected ten times or more. J is TRBJ1-3 and V is TRBV18, with D perhaps matching TRBD1 (6 bases). The CDR3 sequence is 17 residues long. Deletions cut 3 bases from V and 0 bases from J, with 15 bases between. Germline V lookup: CDR1 KGHSH, CDR2 LQKENI. CDR3 region: CASSPPGHFLSGNTIYF. Written as DNA, the CDR3 is TGTGCCAGCTCACCCCCGGGACACTTTCTCTCTGGAAACACCATATATTTT.

The CDR3 loop is CASSLGIYEQYF. The CDR3 bases are TGTGCCAGCAGTTTGGGGATATACGAGCAGTACTTC. This chain uses TRBV28 with TRBJ2-7; D uncertain. This CDR3 has 12 residues. The V end was cut by 3 bases, the J end by 4 bases, with 7 bases between. CDR1 and CDR2 (germline): MDHEN, SYDVKM.

The rearrangement links TRBV5-1 to TRBJ2-7; D unresolved. Germline V gene lookup returns CDR1 SGHRS and CDR2 YFSETQ. V dropped 3 bases and J dropped 4 bases, with 8 bases sitting between them. The CDR3 totals 12 residues. As DNA, the CDR3 is TGCGCCAGCAGCTCGGTCGGATACGAGCAGTACTTC. This encodes CASSSVGYEQYF.

This clonotype was seen a few times. This chain links TRBV29-1 with TRBJ2-1; 7 positions match TRBD2. This CDR3 has 15 residues. Germline V gene sequence: CDR1 SQVTM, CDR2 ANQGSEA. The junction had 10 bases not matched to a gene; V was cut back by 7 bases and J by 1 base. The CDR3 reads CSGHGASGSYNEQFF. As DNA, the CDR3 is TGCAGCGGGCATGGGGCTAGCGGATCCTACAATGAGCAGTTCTTC.

V gene TRBV7-6 combines with J gene TRBJ2-7; 7 bases fit TRBD1. The CDR3 runs to 15 residues. V lost 5 bases to trimming and J lost 5 bases; unmatched junction nucleotides: 12. Germline values: CDR1 SGHVS, CDR2 FNYEAQ. The DNA of the CDR3 is TGTGCCAGCAGCCCAATGGGGGACAGAGGCGACGAGCAGTACTTC. Translated: CASSPMGDRGDEQYF.

The DNA for the CDR3 is TGTGCCAGCAGCTTGGCTTCAACTGTGAACACTGAAGCTTTCTTT. This sequence encodes CASSLASTVNTEAFF. The chain combines TRBV5-4 with TRBJ1-1, with unresolved D. The germline gives CDR1 SGHNT, CDR2 YYREEE (reference sequence). The CDR3 runs to 15 residues. Trimming cost V 0 bases and J 0 bases, with 9 bases left between them.

The chain carries TRBV5-5 and TRBJ1-1, with no clear D. The V gene's germline CDR1 is SGHKS and CDR2 YYEKEE (reference sequence). The V and J ends lost 4 bases and 5 bases respectively, with 12 bases between them. The CDR3 sequence is 13 residues long. The CDR3 loop is CASSRLFGTEAFF. The CDR3 DNA follows: TGTGCCAGCAGCCGACTCTTTGGGACTGAAGCTTTCTTT.

There are many counts of this clonotype. This chain connects TRBV29-1 to TRBJ2-3, with 7 nucleotides matching TRBD2. The CDR3 is 13 residues long. Germline V CDR1 and CDR2: SQVTM, ANQGSEA. With V trimmed by 7 bases and J by 1 base, 5 bases remained unmatched. The CDR3 region has the DNA TGCAGCGGTTCTAGCGGACGCACAGATACGCAGTATTTT. Translating it yields CSGSSGRTDTQYF.

This clonotype has just a few counts. The chain has TRBV6-2 or TRBV6-3 and TRBJ1-2; perhaps TRBD1 as D (5 bases). The CDR3 loop spans 14 amino acids. Germline lookup yields CDR1 MNHEY and CDR2 SVGEGT. With 5 bases removed from V and 4 bases from J, the gap between germline ends came to 14 bases. The DNA of the CDR3 is TGTGCCAGCAGTACCCGCGGGGGGACCTATGGCTACACCTTC. It yields the protein CASSTRGGTYGYTF.

The rearrangement links TRBV20-1 to TRBJ2-2; 7 bases map to TRBD1. CDR1 and CDR2 from the germline V gene are DFQATT and SNEGSKA (reference sequence). The CDR3 is made up of 16 amino acids. Unmatched junction bases numbered 12, after V lost 3 bases and J lost 5 bases. The CDR3, as DNA: TGCAGTGCTAGCCCCACCGGTAGGGGGCCAACCGGGGAGCTGTTTTTT. It specifies CSASPTGRGPTGELFF.

A single count supports this clonotype. The chain uses TRBV3-1 and TRBJ1-1; the D is unclear. V dropped 0 bases and J dropped 8 bases, with 10 bases sitting between them. The V gene's germline CDR1 is LGHDT and CDR2 YNNKEL (reference sequence). The CDR3 extends over 13 amino acids. The CDR3 coding sequence is TGTGCCAGCAGCCAAGATGTGGTGGGAGAAGCTTTCTTT. This codes for CASSQDVVGEAFF.

Only a few counts were recorded for this clonotype. The CDR3 DNA sequence: TGCGCCAGCAGCCAAGTCGGGGAGAGGAAACTGTTTTTT. Amino acid sequence: CASSQVGERKLFF. The J gene is TRBJ1-4, the V gene TRBV4-1; D unresolved. This CDR3 has 13 residues. Per the germline V gene, CDR1 is MGHRA and CDR2 is YSYEKL. The V end was cut by 1 base, the J end by 11 bases, with 11 bases between.